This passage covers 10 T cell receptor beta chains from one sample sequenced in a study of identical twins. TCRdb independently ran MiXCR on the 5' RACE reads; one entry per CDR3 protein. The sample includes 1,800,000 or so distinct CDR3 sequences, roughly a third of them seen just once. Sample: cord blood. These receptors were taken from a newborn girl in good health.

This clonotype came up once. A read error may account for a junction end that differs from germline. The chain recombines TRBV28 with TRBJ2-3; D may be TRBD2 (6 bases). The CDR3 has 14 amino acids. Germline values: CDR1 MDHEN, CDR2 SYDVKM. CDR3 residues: CASRIRDLTDTRYF. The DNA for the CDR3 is TGTGCCAGCCGTATCCGGGACTTAACAGATACGCGGTATTTT.

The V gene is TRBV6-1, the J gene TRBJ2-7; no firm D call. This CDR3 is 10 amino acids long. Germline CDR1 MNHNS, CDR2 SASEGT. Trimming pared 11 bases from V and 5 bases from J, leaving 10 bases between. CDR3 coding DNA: TGTGCCGGTTACCGGGACGAGCAGTACTTC. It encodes CAGYRDEQYF.

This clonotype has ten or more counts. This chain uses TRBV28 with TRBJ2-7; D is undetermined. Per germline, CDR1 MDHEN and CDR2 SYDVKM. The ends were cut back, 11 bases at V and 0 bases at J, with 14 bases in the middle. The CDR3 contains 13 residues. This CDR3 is CAHVLASSYEQYF. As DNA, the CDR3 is TGTGCCCACGTTCTGGCGAGCTCCTACGAGCAGTACTTC. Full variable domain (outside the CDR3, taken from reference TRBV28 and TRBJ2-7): DVKVTQSSRYLVKRTGEKVFLECVQDMDHENMFWYRQDPGLGLRLIYFSYDVKMKEKGDIPEGYSVSREKKERFSLILESASTNQTSMYLCAHVLASSYEQYFGPGTRLTVT.

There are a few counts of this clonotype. CDR3 region: CASSYHREGYTF. The CDR3 bases are TGTGCCAGCAGTTACCACAGGGAAGGCTACACCTTC. The J gene is TRBJ1-2, the V gene TRBV6-7; TRBD1 is a possible D gene (6 bases). TRBV6-7 is recorded as an ORF, its role being uncertain. The CDR3 is 12 amino acids. Trimming pared 2 bases from V and 8 bases from J, leaving 9 bases between.

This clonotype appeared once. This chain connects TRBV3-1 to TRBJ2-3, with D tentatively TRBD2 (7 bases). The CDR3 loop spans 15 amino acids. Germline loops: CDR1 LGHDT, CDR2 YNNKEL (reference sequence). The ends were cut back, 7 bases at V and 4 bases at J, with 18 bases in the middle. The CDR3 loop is CASTRRGGGADTQYF. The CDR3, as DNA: TGTGCCAGCACCCGGAGAGGGGGGGGCGCAGATACGCAGTATTTT.

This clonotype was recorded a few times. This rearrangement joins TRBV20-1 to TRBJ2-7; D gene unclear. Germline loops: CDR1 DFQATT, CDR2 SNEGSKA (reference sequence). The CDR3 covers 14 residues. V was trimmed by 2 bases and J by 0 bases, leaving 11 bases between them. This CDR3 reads CSARYQASSYEQYF. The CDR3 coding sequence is TGCAGTGCTAGATACCAGGCCAGCTCCTACGAGCAGTACTTC.

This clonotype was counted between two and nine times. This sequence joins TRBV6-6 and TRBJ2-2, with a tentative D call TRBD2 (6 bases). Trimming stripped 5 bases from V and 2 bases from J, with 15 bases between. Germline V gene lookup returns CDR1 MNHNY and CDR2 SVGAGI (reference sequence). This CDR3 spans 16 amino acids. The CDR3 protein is CASSKTPGLNTGELFF. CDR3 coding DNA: TGTGCCAGCAGTAAAACTCCGGGACTCAACACCGGGGAGCTGTTTTTT.

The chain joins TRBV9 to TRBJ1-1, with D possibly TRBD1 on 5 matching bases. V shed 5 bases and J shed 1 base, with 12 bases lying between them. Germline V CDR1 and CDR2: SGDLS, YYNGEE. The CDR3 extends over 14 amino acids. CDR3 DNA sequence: TGTGCCAGCAGTCACGTTACAGGGAACACTGAAGCTTTCTTT. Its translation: CASSHVTGNTEAFF.

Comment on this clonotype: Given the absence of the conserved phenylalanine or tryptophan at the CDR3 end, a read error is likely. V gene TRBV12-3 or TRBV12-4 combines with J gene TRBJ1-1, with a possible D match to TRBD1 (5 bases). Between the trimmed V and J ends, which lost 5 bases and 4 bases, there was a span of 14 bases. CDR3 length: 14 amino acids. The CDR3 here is CASSPGTESTEAFS. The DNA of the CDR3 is TGTGCCAGCAGTCCAGGGACCGAGAGCACTGAAGCTTTCTCT.

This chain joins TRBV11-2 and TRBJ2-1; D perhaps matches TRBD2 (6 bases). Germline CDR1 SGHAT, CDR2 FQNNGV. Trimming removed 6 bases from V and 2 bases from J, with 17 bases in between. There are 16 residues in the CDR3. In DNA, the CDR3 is TGTGCCAGCAGTCTCCCACTAGCCCGACCCTACAATGAGCAGTTCTTC. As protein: CASSLPLARPYNEQFF.